The T cell receptor beta chain described here comes from a study of identical twins. Findings and caveats of the study: Findings depended on cross-sectional statistics rather than tracking the same donors. Out-of-frame TCR alpha sharing in monozygotic twins exceeded recombination model predictions.

The sample holds a few counts of this clonotype. Its antigen is currently unknown. The CDR3 totals 16 residues. V shed 5 bases, J shed 0 bases, and the junction held 7 bases outside the gene matches. Unique molecular identifiers were present on the cDNA, and a universal primer site came from template switching. TCRdb redid the calling of the 5' RACE reads with MiXCR, one entry per CDR3 protein. The sample yields about 550,000 distinct CDR3 sequences, more than 20% seen once. The sample was also reused in another study, on yellow fever vaccine responses in identical twins.

The V and J genes are TRBV12-3 or TRBV12-4 and TRBJ2-3; 8 bases agree with TRBD2. Specimen: CD4+ T cells sorted from blood. The clonotype was recovered from a woman between 18 and 29 years old in good health. This chain's CDR3 is CASSPSSGSSTDTQYF. The CDR3 nucleotides read TGTGCCAGCAGTCCTTCTAGCGGGTCTAGCACAGATACGCAGTATTTT.